This T cell receptor beta chain was identified during a study of monozygotic twins with inflammatory bowel disease (dated by TCRdb to the late 2010s). For the study in its entirety: The full study comprised around 28 monozygotic twin pairs: nine German pairs (four IBD-concordant, five IBD-discordant) and 19 IBD-discordant Danish pairs. The search for disease-associated traits relied mainly on comparing IBD patients with their genetically identical healthy co-twins within discordant pairs. Each individual had, on average, about 151 000 unique TCRalpha sequences and 181 000 unique TCRbeta sequences available for analysis. Results the study describes overall, beyond this receptor: Distinction between different T cell subtypes could not be achieved in the analysis. The results gave no support for a single strong signal or clonotype linked to IBD. No difference in repertoire similarity was observed between concordant and discordant twins, possibly owing to limited statistical power. Fewer clonotypes were shared with other individuals by IBD patients than by healthy twins, most markedly in patients showing signs of disease activity. Because patients received different immunosuppressive treatments, the repertoires may have picked up extra background noise and variability between individuals. IBD patients had lower TCRbeta repertoire diversity, measured by the inverse Simpson index, than their healthy co-twins.

An approximately 2.5 ml peripheral blood sample was drawn into PAXgene tubes per donor and stored at -80°C. Without T cell sorting, total RNA was isolated from whole blood using the PAXgene blood miRNA kit on an automated QIAcube. Peripheral blood from monozygotic twin pairs who were concordant or discordant for inflammatory bowel disease underwent deep TCRalpha and TCRbeta repertoire profiling using unique molecular barcoding. Smoking habits were recorded for all twin pairs, with individuals classified as current, former or never smokers. The library was prepared using 5' RACE. Preparation of each TCR library used roughly 3.5 ug of total RNA. For each sample, cDNA was synthesized in eight separate reactions using SMARTScribe reverse transcriptase. During cDNA synthesis, unique molecular identifiers containing a 6-nucleotide sample barcode were introduced by template switching. TCRalpha and TCRbeta cDNA was amplified by two nested PCRs of approximately 17 and 9 cycles, with bead purification after each PCR. Before amplification, cDNA was treated with uracil DNA-glycosylase and purified using the QIAquick PCR purification kit. In the second PCR, Illumina TruSeq-compatible adapters and sample-specific barcodes were added. Library quality and concentration were assessed using TapeStation and Qubit, and about 5 ng of each library was pooled. Pooled libraries were sequenced on an Illumina HiSeq2500 single-index Rapid Run with 2 x 100 bp reads and custom sequencing primers. The original methods were these. UMI-based consensus assembly with MiGEC version 1.2.6 was used to correct PCR and sequencing errors. MiXCR version 2.1.1 was used to carry out V(D)J alignment, clonotype assembly and CDR3 extraction. To normalise gene usage, clonotype sharing and MAIT/NKT TCR abundance, the analysis used the top 1000, 10 000 and 20 000 clonotypes per sample. Diversity was computed as the inverse Simpson index with the vegan R package after downsampling to 27 000 UMIs. Paired Mann-Whitney U tests were applied to discordant twin pairs, with Benjamini-Hochberg correction for multiple testing. After TCRdb reprocessed the reads, each CDR3 protein sequence was kept as one row, without DNA. These V and J calls originate from TCRdb's pipeline instead of the authors' own analysis. The sample table holds around 210,000 distinct CDR3 sequences. The ten largest clones take up under 8.5% of the sample.

As for this clonotype: Its antigen remains unidentified.

This TCR derives from a human donor with ulcerative colitis or Crohn's disease, or a healthy co-twin of an affected twin (not recorded which). The sequenced sample was blood.

The CDR3 in this case is CASSPTGASDTQYF. The V gene is TRBV6-1 and the J gene is TRBJ2-3; TCRdb returns TRBD1, unconfirmable since there is no DNA. CDR1 and CDR2 were assigned from the germline V gene as MNHNS and SASEGT. The CDR3 measures 14 amino acids from cysteine to phenylalanine. No DNA sequence is on record.